Listed below are T cell receptor beta chains from one sample, sequenced in a study of T cell responses to AZD1222 COVID-19 vaccine. TCRdb's table, derived via immunoSEQ multiplex PCR, lists solely in-frame clones and lacks some. This table holds about 130,000 clones, about 87% found once. The starting material was peripheral blood, obtained on day 0 of AZD1222 vaccination. All receptors derive from an adult in good health. The CDR3 runs from the conserved cysteine through the conserved F or W. Fields, in order: V gene, J gene, clone size, D gene, CDR3 DNA, CDR3 protein. A D gene is named only where the DNA matches it firmly. A row's size may be missing; if present it is once, few, many or a size class.

V: TRBV4-3; J: TRBJ2-2; size: NA; D: TRBD1; DNA: TGCGCCCGCAGCCAAGACAGGGGGGGGTTGTCCGGGGAGCTGTTTTTT; CDR3: CARSQDRGGLSGELFF
V: TRBV19; J: TRBJ1-2; size: NA; D: NA; DNA: TGTGCCAGTAGTAGTACCGGGGCAGATGGCTACACCTTC; CDR3: CASSSTGADGYTF
V: TRBV6-6; J: TRBJ1-2; size: NA; D: TRBD1; DNA: TGTGCCAGCAGCAGGGGGGCGCGGATCTATGGCTACACCTTC; CDR3: CASSRGARIYGYTF
V: TRBV3-1/TRBV3-2; J: TRBJ1-2; size: NA; D: TRBD1; DNA: TGTGCCAGCAGCCCCCGGGACAGGGTTGGCTACACCTTC; CDR3: CASSPRDRVGYTF
V: TRBV5-1; J: TRBJ1-4; size: NA; D: NA; DNA: TGCGCCAGCAGCTTCCTACAGTCAACTAATGAAAAACTGTTTTTT; CDR3: CASSFLQSTNEKLFF
V: TRBV10-3; J: TRBJ1-3; size: NA; D: NA; DNA: TGTGCCATCAGGCAGGGCTCTGGAAACACCATATATTTT; CDR3: CAIRQGSGNTIYF
V: TRBV5-6; J: TRBJ1-2; size: NA; D: NA; DNA: TGTGCCAGCAGCTTGTACAGAACCGCCTATGGCTACACCTTC; CDR3: CASSLYRTAYGYTF
V: TRBV5-1; J: TRBJ2-7; size: NA; D: TRBD1; DNA: TGCGCCAGCAGCGACCGGCGACAGGGGATGGACGAGCAGTACTTC; CDR3: CASSDRRQGMDEQYF
V: TRBV6-4; J: TRBJ2-3; size: many; D: TRBD2; DNA: TGTGCCAGCAGTGGTAGCGGGAGCACAGATACGCAGTATTTT; CDR3: CASSGSGSTDTQYF
V: TRBV21-1; J: TRBJ1-1; size: NA; D: NA; DNA: TGTGCCAGCAGCAAATGGGCAGACTGGAACACTGAAGCTTTCTTT; CDR3: CASSKWADWNTEAFF
V: TRBV6-5; J: TRBJ2-7; size: NA; D: NA; DNA: TGTGCCAGCAGACCCCAAAGCTCCTACGAGCAGTACTTC; CDR3: CASRPQSSYEQYF
V: TRBV4-1; J: TRBJ1-5; size: NA; D: NA; DNA: TGCGCCAGCAGCCTACCGGGACCGAACAATCAGCCCCAGCATTTT; CDR3: CASSLPGPNNQPQHF
V: TRBV9; J: TRBJ1-2; size: NA; D: TRBD1; DNA: TGTGCCAGCAGTCGACAGGGGGTTTCTGGCTACACCTTC; CDR3: CASSRQGVSGYTF
V: TRBV19; J: TRBJ2-5; size: once; D: TRBD2; DNA: TGTGCCAGTAGTCCCGGGACTAGCGGGATCCGTGCGGAGACCCAGTACTTC; CDR3: CASSPGTSGIRAETQYF
V: TRBV10-2; J: TRBJ2-1; size: NA; D: TRBD1; DNA: TGCGCCAGCAGTGGGACAGGGGTGGCCTACAATGAGCAGTTCTTC; CDR3: CASSGTGVAYNEQFF
V: TRBV5-1; J: TRBJ1-2; size: NA; D: TRBD1; DNA: TGCGCCAGCAGCCCTGGACAGGGGGACAACTATGGCTACACCTTC; CDR3: CASSPGQGDNYGYTF
V: TRBV4-3; J: TRBJ1-2; size: NA; D: NA; DNA: TGCGCCAGCAGCCGGAATAAGGGGCTTGGCTACACCTTC; CDR3: CASSRNKGLGYTF
V: TRBV2; J: TRBJ2-1; size: once; D: NA; DNA: TGTGCCAGCTGTCAGGGAAAGTGGCATGAGCAGTTCTTC; CDR3: CASCQGKWHEQFF
V: TRBV7-8; J: TRBJ2-5; size: NA; D: NA; DNA: TGTGCCAGCAGCCCCCTAACGGACGTCTCGTCGGAGACCCAGTACTTC; CDR3: CASSPLTDVSSETQYF
V: TRBV10-3; J: TRBJ2-3; size: NA; D: NA; DNA: TGTGCCATCAGTGAGTCGACCCATACGCAGTATTTT; CDR3: CAISESTHTQYF
V: TRBV11-1; J: TRBJ2-7; size: NA; D: NA; DNA: TGTGCCAGCAGCCCCCGTGCCTTGGGGGGTAAGGGGGAGCAGTACTTC; CDR3: CASSPRALGGKGEQYF
V: TRBV6-1; J: TRBJ2-7; size: once; D: NA; DNA: TGTGCCAGCAGTGAGGGCGGGATTGTGGGCTACGAGCAGTACTTC; CDR3: CASSEGGIVGYEQYF
V: TRBV28; J: TRBJ1-3; size: NA; D: NA; DNA: TGTGCCAGCAGCACCCGGGGTGACGGAAACACCATATATTTT; CDR3: CASSTRGDGNTIYF
V: TRBV3-1/TRBV3-2; J: TRBJ1-5; size: NA; D: NA; DNA: TGTGCCAGCAGCCAGGGAGCTCTCGGGCGCGGTAATCAGCCCCAGCATTTT; CDR3: CASSQGALGRGNQPQHF
V: TRBV6-5; J: TRBJ1-3; size: NA; D: NA; DNA: TGTGCCAGCAGTTCCGGGACACAGGGAAACACCATATATTTT; CDR3: CASSSGTQGNTIYF
V: TRBV7-9; J: TRBJ1-1; size: NA; D: NA; DNA: TGTGCCAGCAGCTTGGCGGACGGTGCGACTGAAGCTTTCTTT; CDR3: CASSLADGATEAFF
V: TRBV12-3/TRBV12-4; J: TRBJ1-1; size: NA; D: NA; DNA: TGTGCCAGCAGTCCAACACTTAACACTGAAGCTTTCTTT; CDR3: CASSPTLNTEAFF
V: TRBV11-2; J: TRBJ2-1; size: NA; D: NA; DNA: TGTGCCAGCAGCTTAGCGAGGTTAAGCTCCTACAATGAGCAGTTCTTC; CDR3: CASSLARLSSYNEQFF
V: TRBV27; J: TRBJ2-4; size: NA; D: TRBD1; DNA: TGTGCCAGCAGTTTAAGGACAGGGAAAAACATTCAGTACTTC; CDR3: CASSLRTGKNIQYF
V: TRBV12-3/TRBV12-4; J: TRBJ1-1; size: NA; D: NA; DNA: TGTGCCAGCACCCTGGAGGGGAACACTGAAGCTTTCTTT; CDR3: CASTLEGNTEAFF
V: TRBV5-1; J: TRBJ1-2; size: NA; D: NA; DNA: TGCGCCAGCAGCTTGGCGCCGACAGGCAACTATGGCTACACCTTC; CDR3: CASSLAPTGNYGYTF